This T cell receptor beta chain was recovered during a study of early T cells in non-severe SARS-CoV-2 infection. On the study more broadly: Whole-blood bulk RNA, unsorted, was sequenced, and chains were unpaired. Broader study findings: Private and CD4 specificities were missed by VDJdb matching, skewed to anti-spike CD8.

A few counts support this clonotype. Its antigen remains unidentified. Researchers tagged individual cDNA molecules with unique molecular identifiers. Each CDR3 protein is one row after TCRdb ran MiXCR on the 5' RACE reads. The sample shows about 61,000 distinct CDR3 sequences, 11% of them seen only once. The CDR3 runs 15 residues. J was trimmed by 6 bases and V by 5 bases; bases with no gene match: 9. The germline CDR1 and CDR2 sequences are PRHDT and FYEKMQ (reference sequence). The sequenced material came from whole blood. This receptor was taken from an adult who was a healthcare worker with PCR-confirmed SARS-CoV-2 infection or an uninfected control (not recorded which). The rearrangement joins TRBV13 to TRBJ1-1; the match to TRBD1 covers 10 bases. The CDR3 nucleotides are TGTGCCAGCAGCCAACGGGACAGGGGTTCCCCTGAAGCTTTCTTT. It translates to CASSQRDRGSPEAFF.